Listed below are T cell receptor beta chains from one sample, sequenced in a study of shared T cell receptors in the human thymus. TCRdb keeps only in-frame clones here, not all; method: immunoSEQ multiplex PCR. The table has hundreds of thousands of clones, 70% to 80% seen once. This sample was also put to use in a study of human thymus T cells.

The sample was thymocytes. The origin of the receptors is a boy under two years old with a congenital heart defect. Each CDR3 is given with its conserved first and last residue. D genes are given only for firm matches. Rows give clone size only sometimes, using once, few, many, or a class for an expanded clone.

j_call clone_size v_call d_call cdr3_aa cdr3_nt
TRBJ2-4 . TRBV7-2 TRBD1 CASSTGQGIGAKNIQYF TGTGCCAGCAGCACAGGACAGGGGATTGGTGCCAAAAACATTCAGTACTTC
TRBJ2-3 . TRBV5-4 TRBD2 CASSSPLAGGPVGAQYF TGTGCCAGCAGCTCTCCCTTAGCGGGAGGTCCCGTCGGTGCGCAGTATTTT
TRBJ2-1 . TRBV27 TRBD2 CASSSPRDGRESYNEQFF TGTGCCAGCAGTTCCCCTCGGGATGGGAGGGAGTCCTACAATGAGCAGTTCTTC
TRBJ2-7 . TRBV27 TRBD1 CASSQDRGRGRQYF TGTGCCAGCAGCCAAGACAGGGGACGGGGCCGGCAGTACTTC
TRBJ2-2 . TRBV25-1 . CASSVTTSMSTGELFF TGTGCCAGCAGTGTGACTACCTCTATGAGCACCGGGGAGCTGTTTTTT
TRBJ2-5 . TRBV30 TRBD2 CAWSGRLAGVSETQYF TGTGCCTGGAGTGGGCGGCTAGCGGGAGTTTCAGAGACCCAGTACTTC
TRBJ1-1 . TRBV7-9 . CASSPDEADTEAFF TGTGCCAGCAGCCCCGATGAGGCGGACACTGAAGCTTTCTTT
TRBJ1-4 . TRBV29-1 TRBD1 CSAVPLRQGIDEKLFF TGCAGCGCCGTCCCTCTCAGACAGGGGATAGATGAAAAACTGTTTTTT
TRBJ1-5 . TRBV28 . CASSLPPGYSNQPQHF TGTGCCAGCAGTTTACCCCCAGGCTATAGCAATCAGCCCCAGCATTTT
TRBJ2-7 . TRBV11-3 TRBD2 CASSPRTSSRSYEQYF TGTGCCAGCAGCCCGCGGACTAGTTCTCGCTCCTACGAGCAGTACTTC
TRBJ2-2 once TRBV10-2 . CATNPSRLNTGELFF TGCGCTACCAATCCCTCGCGACTCAACACCGGGGAGCTGTTTTTT
TRBJ2-1 . TRBV4-2 . CASSQISGRSYNEQFF TGTGCCAGCAGCCAAATAAGCGGACGCTCCTACAATGAGCAGTTCTTC
TRBJ1-2 . TRBV30 . CACPRVPGRGWSGYTF TGTGCCTGTCCCCGGGTGCCGGGCCGGGGATGGTCTGGCTACACCTTC
TRBJ1-3 few TRBV4-3 . CASSPLPARGGNTIYF TGCGCCAGCAGCCCTCTCCCGGCTCGGGGTGGAAACACCATATATTTT
TRBJ2-1 once TRBV7-8 TRBD2 CASSLATSGGNEQFF TGTGCCAGCAGCTTAGCGACTAGCGGCGGGAACGAGCAGTTCTTC
TRBJ2-7 . TRBV11-1 TRBD2 CASSSGRAYEQYF TGTGCCAGCAGTAGCGGGAGGGCTTACGAGCAGTACTTC
TRBJ1-6 . TRBV5-1 . CASSLMAGDNSPLHF TGCGCCAGCAGCTTGATGGCAGGGGATAATTCACCCCTCCACTTT
TRBJ1-3 . TRBV7-2 . CASSFPADSPSGNTIYF TGTGCCAGCAGCTTCCCGGCGGACAGTCCCTCTGGAAACACCATATATTTT
TRBJ1-5 . TRBV7-2 . CASSLASQGTIYNQPQHF TGTGCCAGCAGCTTAGCGAGCCAGGGAACTATCTACAATCAGCCCCAGCATTTT
TRBJ2-2 . TRBV6-8 . CAGRGSGELFF TGTGCCGGTAGGGGTTCCGGGGAGCTGTTTTTT
TRBJ2-5 . TRBV19 TRBD2 CASTNSLAGGPGETQYF TGTGCCAGTACTAACAGTCTAGCGGGAGGGCCTGGAGAGACCCAGTACTTC
TRBJ2-4 . TRBV5-1 TRBD2 CASSLGLAGHSIAKNIQYF TGCGCCAGCAGCTTGGGACTAGCGGGACACTCCATCGCCAAAAACATTCAGTACTTC
TRBJ2-7 . TRBV5-6 TRBD2 CASSPLAGGPGEQYF TGTGCCAGCAGCCCATTAGCGGGAGGGCCGGGCGAGCAGTACTTC
TRBJ2-5 few TRBV4-3 TRBD2 CASSQDFRTSGRAGETQYF TGCGCCAGCAGCCAAGATTTCAGGACTAGCGGGAGGGCCGGGGAGACCCAGTACTTC
TRBJ2-3 . TRBV7-8 . CASSLDGRRGPTDTQYF TGTGCCAGCAGCTTAGACGGGAGGCGGGGGCCCACAGATACGCAGTATTTT
TRBJ2-2 . TRBV6-1 . CASSEVYKPMAGELFF TGTGCCAGCAGTGAAGTTTATAAACCTATGGCCGGGGAGCTGTTTTTT
TRBJ2-3 once TRBV28 TRBD1 CASQRTGYTDTQYF TGTGCCAGCCAACGGACAGGGTACACAGATACGCAGTATTTT
TRBJ2-1 few TRBV7-5 . CVRSSGTSAENEQFF TGTGTCAGAAGTTCCGGGACTAGCGCCGAGAATGAGCAGTTCTTC